The rows below give T cell receptor beta chains drawn from one sample of a study of CD8 T cells in ankylosing spondylitis. Using its own MiXCR run on the 5' RACE reads, TCRdb lists one record per CDR3 protein. The table has a few hundred thousand distinct CDR3 sequences, about 20% seen once. Sequenced sample: blood, either unsorted or a sorted T cell fraction (not recorded which). These receptors were obtained from a female donor with ankylosing spondylitis or in good health (not recorded which). Both conserved end residues are part of each CDR3. The D gene is left open where the match is weak. Part of the rows lack a size; the others show once, few, many or a class for expanded clones.

length,size,D,J,V,CDR3,DNA
13,few,-,TRBJ2-2,TRBV6-6,CASSYSPTGELFF,TGTGCCAGCAGTTACTCCCCCACCGGGGAGCTGTTTTTT
12,few,-,TRBJ2-5,TRBV20-1,CSAREQGETQYF,TGCAGTGCTAGAGAACAGGGAGAGACCCAGTACTTC
14,few,-,TRBJ1-4,TRBV6-5,CASSYMGFNEKLFF,TGTGCCAGCAGTTACATGGGGTTTAATGAAAAACTGTTTTTT
17,-,-,TRBJ2-5,TRBV7-9,CASSSGVGGMYQETQYF,TGTGCCAGCAGCTCGGGGGTTGGCGGGATGTACCAAGAGACCCAGTACTTC
15,many,TRBD1,TRBJ1-1,TRBV5-5,CASSLAGQGISEAFF,TGTGCCAGCAGCTTGGCGGGACAGGGGATCTCTGAAGCTTTCTTT
12,few,-,TRBJ1-2,TRBV6-1,CASSEARDGYTF,TGTGCCAGCAGTGAAGCGCGGGATGGCTACACCTTC
12,few,-,TRBJ1-1,TRBV20-1,CSARAPGTEAFF,TGCAGTGCTCGGGCTCCTGGGACTGAAGCTTTCTTT
17,few,-,TRBJ2-7,TRBV6-2/TRBV6-3,CASSSGQGQLLPYEQYF,TGTGCCAGCAGTTCCGGTCAAGGGCAGCTTTTACCCTACGAGCAGTACTTC
12,many,-,TRBJ2-7,TRBV18,CASSNQAYEQYF,TGTGCCAGCTCAAACCAGGCCTACGAGCAGTACTTC
18,-,TRBD2,TRBJ2-1,TRBV10-3,CATLRGTSGRATYNEQFF,TGTGCCACCTTAAGGGGGACTAGCGGGAGGGCCACCTACAATGAGCAGTTCTTC
15,-,-,TRBJ2-5,TRBV24-1,CATSDSGLGGETQYF,TGTGCCACCAGTGATTCCGGACTAGGGGGAGAGACCCAGTACTTC
12,-,-,TRBJ1-5,TRBV6-2/TRBV6-3,CATTDGSKPQHF,TGTGCCACCACGGACGGCTCGAAGCCCCAGCATTTT
15,many,TRBD2,TRBJ2-7,TRBV12-3/TRBV12-4,CASTLSGGDLYEQYF,TGTGCCAGCACTCTAAGCGGGGGAGACCTCTACGAGCAGTACTTC
13,many,TRBD1,TRBJ2-3,TRBV29-1,CSVRTGVTDTQYF,TGCAGCGTTAGGACAGGGGTGACAGATACGCAGTATTTT
15,many,-,TRBJ2-7,TRBV18,CASSPVQRPGSEQYF,TGTGCCAGCTCCCCGGTCCAGCGCCCTGGGAGCGAGCAGTACTTC
14,-,TRBD2,TRBJ2-2,TRBV5-1,CASSSAGDTGELFF,TGCGCCAGCAGCTCCGCGGGGGACACCGGGGAGCTGTTTTTT
13,-,-,TRBJ1-1,TRBV7-2,CASSLEGRRTAFF,TGTGCCAGCAGCTTAGAGGGGCGGAGGACAGCTTTCTTT
15,few,-,TRBJ2-3,TRBV6-5,CASSSARTSTDTQYF,TGTGCCAGCAGTTCTGCGCGGACGAGCACAGATACGCAGTATTTT
14,few,-,TRBJ2-3,TRBV5-5,CASGSGASTDTQYF,TGTGCCAGCGGTAGCGGCGCGAGCACAGATACGCAGTATTTT
14,many,-,TRBJ2-1,TRBV5-1,CASSLVAASSEQFF,TGCGCCAGCAGCTTGGTCGCAGCCTCGAGTGAGCAGTTCTTC
15,many,-,TRBJ2-3,TRBV7-2,CASSAPGIYTDTQYF,TGTGCCAGCAGCGCACCCGGGATTTACACAGATACGCAGTATTTT
16,-,TRBD2,TRBJ2-3,TRBV10-3,CAISRSGRAGTDTQYF,TGTGCCATCAGTCGTAGCGGGAGGGCCGGAACAGATACGCAGTATTTT
13,many,-,TRBJ2-6,TRBV29-1,CSVGQSGANVLTF,TGCAGCGTTGGGCAGTCTGGGGCCAACGTCCTGACTTTC
14,few,TRBD1,TRBJ1-4,TRBV4-3,CASSQAQGGGKLFF,TGCGCCAGCAGCCAGGCCCAGGGGGGTGGAAAACTGTTTTTT
16,-,-,TRBJ2-6,TRBV12-3/TRBV12-4,CASSLGGSGGANVLTF,TGTGCCAGCAGTTTAGGAGGGTCTGGGGGGGCCAACGTCCTGACTTTC
16,many,-,TRBJ1-2,TRBV10-3,CAISESLPPVGPNYTF,TGTGCCATCAGTGAGTCGCTCCCCCCGGTGGGGCCGAACTACACCTTC
12,-,TRBD1,TRBJ2-7,TRBV29-1,CSVGQGAHEQYF,TGCAGCGTCGGACAGGGGGCCCACGAGCAGTACTTC
14,-,-,TRBJ1-6,TRBV11-2,CARALRAFNSPLHF,TGTGCCAGAGCCCTCCGGGCGTTTAATTCACCCCTCCACTTT
16,many,-,TRBJ2-2,TRBV28,CATRLGWRADTGELFF,TGTGCCACCCGCCTAGGATGGCGGGCCGACACCGGGGAGCTGTTTTTT
17,-,-,TRBJ2-1,TRBV12-2,CASRFPPGTSERDEQFF,TGTGCAAGTCGCTTCCCCCCCGGGACTAGCGAGAGGGATGAGCAGTTCTTC
12,many,-,TRBJ1-1,TRBV29-1,CSVPGQNTEAFF,TGCAGCGTCCCTGGACAGAACACTGAAGCTTTCTTT
14,-,-,TRBJ1-1,TRBV20-1,CSARELGRNTEAFF,TGCAGTGCTAGAGAACTGGGACGGAACACTGAAGCTTTCTTT
16,-,TRBD2,TRBJ2-1,TRBV20-1,CSAPEARRAGDGEQFF,TGCAGTGCTCCGGAAGCGCGGCGGGCGGGAGACGGAGAGCAGTTCTTC
16,-,-,TRBJ2-3,TRBV27,CSSSLSSAIRTDTQYF,TGTTCCAGCAGTCTCTCCAGCGCCATTCGCACAGATACGCAGTATTTT
15,-,-,TRBJ2-1,TRBV19,CASSIDRGPYNEQFF,TGTGCCAGTAGTATAGATCGTGGACCCTACAATGAGCAGTTCTTC
19,-,TRBD2,TRBJ2-2,TRBV2,CASSVTGTSGRSYTGELFF,TGTGCCAGCAGTGTTACCGGGACTAGCGGGAGGTCCTACACCGGGGAGCTGTTTTTT
14,few,TRBD1,TRBJ2-5,TRBV20-1,CSARQDRGKETQYF,TGCAGTGCTAGGCAGGACAGGGGAAAAGAGACCCAGTACTTC
15,-,TRBD2,TRBJ2-2,TRBV7-2,CASSSGRAGTGELFF,TGTGCCAGTAGCTCGGGGAGGGCCGGTACCGGGGAGCTGTTTTTT
15,-,-,TRBJ1-6,TRBV12-3/TRBV12-4,CASSFGVTYNSPLHF,TGTGCCAGCAGTTTTGGAGTAACTTATAATTCACCCCTCCACTTT
16,few,-,TRBJ2-1,TRBV6-5,CASSFNRWFSYNEQFF,TGTGCCAGCAGTTTCAATAGGTGGTTCTCCTACAATGAGCAGTTCTTC
16,few,TRBD2,TRBJ2-5,TRBV3-1,CASSQNRGRGGETQYF,TGTGCCAGCAGCCAGAATCGCGGGAGAGGAGGCGAGACCCAGTACTTC
13,many,-,TRBJ1-2,TRBV29-1,CSVGTANSGGYTF,TGCAGCGTTGGGACAGCGAACAGCGGGGGCTACACCTTC
18,-,-,TRBJ2-7,TRBV5-6,CASSFPRAVSESSYEQYF,TGTGCCAGCAGCTTTCCGAGGGCGGTATCGGAATCCTCCTACGAGCAGTACTTC
14,-,TRBD2,TRBJ2-5,TRBV15,CATSPGLAEETQYF,TGTGCCACCAGTCCGGGACTAGCAGAAGAGACCCAGTACTTC
17,few,-,TRBJ1-3,TRBV6-2/TRBV6-3,CASSLLRTVRSGNTIYF,TGTGCCAGCAGTTTGCTCCGGACAGTCCGCTCTGGAAACACCATATATTTT
13,few,TRBD2,TRBJ2-7,TRBV7-2,CASTLAGLYEQYF,TGTGCCAGCACATTAGCGGGACTTTACGAGCAGTACTTC
12,-,-,TRBJ1-1,TRBV20-1,CSADVMNTEAFF,TGCAGTGCCGACGTCATGAACACTGAAGCTTTCTTT
16,many,TRBD2,TRBJ2-2,TRBV7-9,CASSTLAGRGTGELFF,TGTGCCAGCAGCACTCTAGCGGGACGGGGCACCGGGGAGCTGTTTTTT
15,-,-,TRBJ2-1,TRBV7-3,CASSFTSDSYNEQFF,TGTGCCAGCAGCTTTACTTCGGACTCTTACAATGAGCAGTTCTTC
14,few,-,TRBJ1-4,TRBV20-1,CSAVPPAGREKLFF,TGCAGTGCGGTCCCCCCTGCAGGGCGGGAAAAACTGTTTTTT
16,-,-,TRBJ2-2,TRBV7-2,CASSLVEQRPTGELFF,TGTGCCAGCAGCTTAGTAGAGCAGCGTCCCACCGGGGAGCTGTTTTTT
16,once,-,TRBJ1-2,TRBV11-3,CASSASGRDMSYGYTF,TGTGCCAGCAGCGCCTCTGGGAGGGACATGTCCTATGGCTACACCTTC
16,-,TRBD2,TRBJ2-3,TRBV7-8,CASSYNLAGRTDTQYF,TGTGCCAGCAGCTACAATTTAGCGGGACGCACAGATACGCAGTATTTT
13,-,-,TRBJ1-2,TRBV18,CASSPGAAHGYTF,TGTGCCAGCTCGCCGGGAGCGGCTCACGGCTACACCTTC
11,few,-,TRBJ2-1,TRBV27,CASSLWGEQFF,TGTGCCAGCAGTTTATGGGGTGAGCAGTTCTTC
13,-,-,TRBJ2-1,TRBV4-3,CASSQVKPGEQFF,TGCGCCAGCAGCCAAGTCAAGCCAGGTGAGCAGTTCTTC
15,few,TRBD1,TRBJ2-1,TRBV20-1,CSASRDRGIDNEQFF,TGCAGTGCTAGCAGGGACAGGGGGATCGACAATGAGCAGTTCTTC
17,-,TRBD1,TRBJ2-1,TRBV7-8,CASGLANDGQGDNEQFF,TGTGCCAGCGGCTTAGCTAATGATGGACAGGGGGACAATGAGCAGTTCTTC
15,-,-,TRBJ2-3,TRBV7-2,CASSLISGVTDTQYF,TGTGCCAGCAGCTTAATTTCAGGCGTCACAGATACGCAGTATTTT
12,few,-,TRBJ1-2,TRBV30,CAWSPVGYGYTF,TGTGCCTGGAGTCCGGTTGGTTATGGCTACACCTTC